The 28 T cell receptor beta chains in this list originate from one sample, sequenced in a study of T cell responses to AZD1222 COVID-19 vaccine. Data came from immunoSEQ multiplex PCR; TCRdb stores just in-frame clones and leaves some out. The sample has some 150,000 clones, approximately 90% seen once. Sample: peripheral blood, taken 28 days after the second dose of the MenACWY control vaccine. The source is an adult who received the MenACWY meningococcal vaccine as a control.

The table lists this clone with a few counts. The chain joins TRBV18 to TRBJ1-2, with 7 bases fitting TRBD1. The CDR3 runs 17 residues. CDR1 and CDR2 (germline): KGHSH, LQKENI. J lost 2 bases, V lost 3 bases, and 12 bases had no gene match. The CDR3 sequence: CASSPYPPGGANYGYTF. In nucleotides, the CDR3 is TGTGCCAGCTCACCTTACCCCCCAGGGGGGGCGAACTATGGCTACACCTTC.

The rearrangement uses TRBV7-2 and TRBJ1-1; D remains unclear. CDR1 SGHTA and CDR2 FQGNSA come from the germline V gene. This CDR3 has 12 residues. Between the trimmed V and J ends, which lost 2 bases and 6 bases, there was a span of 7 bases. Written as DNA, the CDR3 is TGTGCCAGCAGCTTATCCTGGTCTGAAGCTTTCTTT. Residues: CASSLSWSEAFF.

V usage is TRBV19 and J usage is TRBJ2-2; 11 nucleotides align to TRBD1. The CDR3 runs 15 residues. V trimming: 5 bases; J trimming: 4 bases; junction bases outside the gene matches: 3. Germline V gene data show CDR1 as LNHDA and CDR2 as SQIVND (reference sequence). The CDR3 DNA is TGTGCCAGTAGTCAGGACAGGGGGCGCACCGGGGAGCTGTTTTTT. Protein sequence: CASSQDRGRTGELFF.

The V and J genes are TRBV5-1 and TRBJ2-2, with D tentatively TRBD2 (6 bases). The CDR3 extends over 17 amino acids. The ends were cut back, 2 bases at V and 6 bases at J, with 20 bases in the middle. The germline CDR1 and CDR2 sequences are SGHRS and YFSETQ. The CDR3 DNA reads TGCGCCAGCAGCTTCGGAGGGGAGCTAAGGGGAGCCGGGGAGCTGTTTTTT. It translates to CASSFGGELRGAGELFF.

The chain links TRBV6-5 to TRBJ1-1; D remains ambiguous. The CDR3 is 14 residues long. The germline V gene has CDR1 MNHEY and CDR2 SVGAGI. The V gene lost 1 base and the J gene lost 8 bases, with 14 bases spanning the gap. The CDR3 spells CASSYFMTGLEAFF. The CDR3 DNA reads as TGTGCCAGCAGTTACTTCATGACGGGTTTAGAAGCTTTCTTT.

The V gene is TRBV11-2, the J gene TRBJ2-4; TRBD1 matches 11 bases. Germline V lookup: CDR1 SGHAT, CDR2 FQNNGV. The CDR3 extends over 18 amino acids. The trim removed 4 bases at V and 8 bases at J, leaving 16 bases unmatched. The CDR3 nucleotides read TGTGCCAGCAGCTCCCTACACCGGGACAGGGGGGCGAAGTACATTCAGTACTTC. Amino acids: CASSSLHRDRGAKYIQYF.

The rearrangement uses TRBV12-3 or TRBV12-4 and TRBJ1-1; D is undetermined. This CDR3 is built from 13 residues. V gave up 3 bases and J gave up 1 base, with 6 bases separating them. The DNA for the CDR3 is TGTGCCAGCAGTTTTTCTGGGAACACTGAAGCTTTCTTT. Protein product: CASSFSGNTEAFF.

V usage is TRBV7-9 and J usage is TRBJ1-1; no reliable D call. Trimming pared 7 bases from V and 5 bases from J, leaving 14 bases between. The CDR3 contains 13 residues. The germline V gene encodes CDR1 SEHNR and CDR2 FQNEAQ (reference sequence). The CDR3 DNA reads TGTGCCAGCAATGGGTTAATTGGAACTGAAGCTTTCTTT. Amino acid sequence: CASNGLIGTEAFF. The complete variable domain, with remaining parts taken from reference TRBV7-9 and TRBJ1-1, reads DTGVSQNPRHKITKRGQNVTFRCDPISEHNRLYWYRQTLGQGPEFLTYFQNEAQLEKSRLLSDRFSAERPKGSFSTLEIQRTEQGDSAMYLCASNGLIGTEAFFGQGTRLTVV.

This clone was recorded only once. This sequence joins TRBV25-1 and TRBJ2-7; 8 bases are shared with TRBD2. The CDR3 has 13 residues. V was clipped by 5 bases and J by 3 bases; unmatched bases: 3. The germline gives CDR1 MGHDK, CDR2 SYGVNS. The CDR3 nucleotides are TGTGCCAGCAGTCTAAGCGGGAGCTACGAGCAGTACTTC. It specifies CASSLSGSYEQYF.

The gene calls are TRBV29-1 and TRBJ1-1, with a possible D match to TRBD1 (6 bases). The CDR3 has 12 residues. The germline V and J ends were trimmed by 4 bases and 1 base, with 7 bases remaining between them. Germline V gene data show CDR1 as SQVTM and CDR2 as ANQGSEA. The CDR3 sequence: CSVVTGNTEAFF. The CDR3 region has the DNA TGCAGCGTTGTGACAGGGAACACTGAAGCTTTCTTT.

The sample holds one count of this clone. For the CDR3, the DNA is TGTGCCAGCAGCTATAGCAATCAGCCCCAGCATTTT. Translating it yields CASSYSNQPQHF. V usage is TRBV7-2 and J usage is TRBJ1-5; D is uncertain. This CDR3 spans 12 amino acids. Germline V CDR1 and CDR2: SGHTA, FQGNSA. Trimming cost V 4 bases and J 0 bases, with 1 base left between them.

The CDR3 DNA reads TGTGCCACCAGTGCTCCGGAGGGGCGAGGGGAAAAACTGTTTTTT. Translation: CATSAPEGRGEKLFF. The rearrangement links TRBV24-1 to TRBJ1-4; a possible D gene is TRBD1 (5 bases). V shed 5 bases and J shed 8 bases, with 17 bases lying between them. Germline CDR1 is KGHDR and CDR2 is SFDVKD. CDR3 length: 15 amino acids.

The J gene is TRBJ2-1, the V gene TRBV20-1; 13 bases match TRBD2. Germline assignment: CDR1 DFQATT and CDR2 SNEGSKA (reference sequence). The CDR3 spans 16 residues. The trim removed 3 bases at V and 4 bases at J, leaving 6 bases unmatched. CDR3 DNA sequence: TGCAGTGCTAGTAGACTAGCGGGAGGCCAATACAATGAGCAGTTCTTC. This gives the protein CSASRLAGGQYNEQFF.

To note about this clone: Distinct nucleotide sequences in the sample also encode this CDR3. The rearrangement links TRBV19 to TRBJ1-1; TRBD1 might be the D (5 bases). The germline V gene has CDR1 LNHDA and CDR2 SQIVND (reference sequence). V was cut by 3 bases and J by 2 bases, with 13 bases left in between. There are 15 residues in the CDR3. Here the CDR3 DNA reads TGTGCCAGTAGTATCTCCAGGGCGGGCAACACTGAAGCTTTCTTT. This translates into CASSISRAGNTEAFF.

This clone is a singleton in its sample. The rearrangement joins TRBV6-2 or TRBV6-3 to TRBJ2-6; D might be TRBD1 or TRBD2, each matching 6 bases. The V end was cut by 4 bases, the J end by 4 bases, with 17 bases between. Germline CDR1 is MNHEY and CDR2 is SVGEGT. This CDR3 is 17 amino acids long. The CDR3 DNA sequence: TGTGCCAGCAGTTGGTTGTGGGGGGCGCTGGGGGCCAACGTCCTGACTTTC. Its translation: CASSWLWGALGANVLTF.

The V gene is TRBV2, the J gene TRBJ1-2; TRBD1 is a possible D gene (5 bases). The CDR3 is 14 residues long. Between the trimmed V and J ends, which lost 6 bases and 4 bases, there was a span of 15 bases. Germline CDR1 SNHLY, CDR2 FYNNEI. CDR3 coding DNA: TGTGCCAGCAGCGTCGGACACTCAATCTATGGCTACACCTTC. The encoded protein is CASSVGHSIYGYTF.

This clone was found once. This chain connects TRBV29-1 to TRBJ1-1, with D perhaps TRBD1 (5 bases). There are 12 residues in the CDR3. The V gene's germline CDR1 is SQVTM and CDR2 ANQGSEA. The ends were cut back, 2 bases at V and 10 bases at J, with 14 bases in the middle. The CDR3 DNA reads TGCAGCGTTGAAATGGGGCTCGCGGGAGCTTTCTTT. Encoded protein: CSVEMGLAGAFF. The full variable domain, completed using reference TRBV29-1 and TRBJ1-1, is SAVISQKPSRDICQRGTSLTIQCQVDSQVTMMFWYRQQPGQSLTLIATANQGSEATYESGFVIDKFPISRPNLTFSTLTVSNMSPEDSSIYLCSVEMGLAGAFFGQGTRLTVV.

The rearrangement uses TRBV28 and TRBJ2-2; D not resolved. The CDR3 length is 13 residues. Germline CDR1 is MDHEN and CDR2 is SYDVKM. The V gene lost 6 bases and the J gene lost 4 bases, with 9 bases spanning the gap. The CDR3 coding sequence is TGTGCCAGCAGCCGATATTTCACCGGGGAGCTGTTTTTT. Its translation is CASSRYFTGELFF.

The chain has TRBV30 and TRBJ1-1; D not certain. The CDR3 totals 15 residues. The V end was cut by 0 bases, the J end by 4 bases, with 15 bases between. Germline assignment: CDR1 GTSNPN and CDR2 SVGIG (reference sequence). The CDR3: CAWSVRRGLGTEAFF. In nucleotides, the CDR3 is TGTGCCTGGAGTGTAAGGAGAGGGTTGGGCACTGAAGCTTTCTTT.

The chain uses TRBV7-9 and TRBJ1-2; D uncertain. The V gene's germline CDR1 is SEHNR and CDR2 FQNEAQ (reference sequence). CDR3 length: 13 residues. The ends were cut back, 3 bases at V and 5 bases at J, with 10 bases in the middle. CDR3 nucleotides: TGTGCCAGCAGCTTGGGAGGTGTTTATGGCTACACCTTC. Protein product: CASSLGGVYGYTF. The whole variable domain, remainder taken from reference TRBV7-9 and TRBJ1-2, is DTGVSQNPRHKITKRGQNVTFRCDPISEHNRLYWYRQTLGQGPEFLTYFQNEAQLEKSRLLSDRFSAERPKGSFSTLEIQRTEQGDSAMYLCASSLGGVYGYTFGSGTRLTVV.

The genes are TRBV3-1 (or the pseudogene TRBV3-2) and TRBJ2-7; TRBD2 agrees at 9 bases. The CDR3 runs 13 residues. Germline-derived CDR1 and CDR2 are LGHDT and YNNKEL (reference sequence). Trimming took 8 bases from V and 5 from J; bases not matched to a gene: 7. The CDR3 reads CASGREGSHEQYF. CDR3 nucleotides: TGTGCCAGCGGGCGGGAGGGGTCCCACGAGCAGTACTTC.

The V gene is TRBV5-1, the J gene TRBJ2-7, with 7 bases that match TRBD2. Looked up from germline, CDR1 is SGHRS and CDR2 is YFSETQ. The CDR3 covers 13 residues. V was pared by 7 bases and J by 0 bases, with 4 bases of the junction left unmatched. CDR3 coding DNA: TGCGCCAGCGGACTAGGGGCCTCCTACGAGCAGTACTTC. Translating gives CASGLGASYEQYF.

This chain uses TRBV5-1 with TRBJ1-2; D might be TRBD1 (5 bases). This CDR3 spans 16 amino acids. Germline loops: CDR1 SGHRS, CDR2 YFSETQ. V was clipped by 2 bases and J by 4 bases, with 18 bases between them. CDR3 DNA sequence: TGCGCCAGCAGCTTTAGGACCGGGACGATCACCTATGGCTACACCTTC. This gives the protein CASSFRTGTITYGYTF.

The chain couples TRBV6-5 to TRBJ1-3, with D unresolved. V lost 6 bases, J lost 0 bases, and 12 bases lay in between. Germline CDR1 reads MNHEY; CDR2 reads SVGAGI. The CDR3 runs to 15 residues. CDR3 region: CASRDDTISGNTIYF. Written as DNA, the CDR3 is TGTGCCAGCAGGGACGACACTATCTCTGGAAACACCATATATTTT.

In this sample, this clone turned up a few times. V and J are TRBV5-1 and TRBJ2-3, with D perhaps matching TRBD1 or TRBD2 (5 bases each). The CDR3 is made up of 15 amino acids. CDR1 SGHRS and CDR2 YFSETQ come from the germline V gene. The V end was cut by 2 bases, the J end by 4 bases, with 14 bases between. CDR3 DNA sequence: TGCGCCAGCAGCTTCGTGGGCAGGGACGCAGATACGCAGTATTTT. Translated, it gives CASSFVGRDADTQYF.

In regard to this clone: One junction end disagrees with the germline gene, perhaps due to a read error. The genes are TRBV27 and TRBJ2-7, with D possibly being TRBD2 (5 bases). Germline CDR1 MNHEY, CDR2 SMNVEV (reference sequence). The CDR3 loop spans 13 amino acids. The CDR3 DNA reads TGTGCCAGCAGTCGAGGGATCTGGGGTGAGCGCATCTTC. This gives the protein CASSRGIWGERIF.

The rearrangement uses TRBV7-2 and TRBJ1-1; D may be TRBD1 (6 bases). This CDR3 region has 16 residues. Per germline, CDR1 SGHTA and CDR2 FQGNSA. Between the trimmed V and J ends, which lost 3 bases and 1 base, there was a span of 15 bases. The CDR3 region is CASSLAPGAWNTEAFF. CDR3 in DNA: TGTGCCAGCAGCTTGGCCCCGGGGGCCTGGAACACTGAAGCTTTCTTT.

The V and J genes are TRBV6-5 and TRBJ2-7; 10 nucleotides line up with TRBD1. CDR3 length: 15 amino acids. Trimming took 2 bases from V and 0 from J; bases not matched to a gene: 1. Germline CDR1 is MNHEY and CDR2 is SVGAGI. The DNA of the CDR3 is TGTGCCAGCAGTTACCGGACAGGGGGCTCCTACGAGCAGTACTTC. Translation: CASSYRTGGSYEQYF.